This TCR beta chain derives from a study of shared clonotypes between healthy human individuals. Study-level information: Each donor's CD8 memory used one plate, CD8 naive two, each CD4 subset three.

Losses at the gene ends were 3 bases for V and 3 bases for J; bases not matched to a gene: 2. Germline lookup yields CDR1 MNHEY and CDR2 SVGAGI. CDR3 length equals 14 residues. Assay runs were performed at deep level. Produced via immunoSEQ multiplex PCR; TCRdb's table is partial and in-frame only. The sample shows around 2,000,000 clones, roughly 91% of them seen only once. Regarding this clone: Its antigen is undetermined. Other DNA variants within this sample encode the same CDR3.

Naive CD8 cells were CD45RO-negative, positively selected for CCR7, excluding terminally differentiated effector memory CD45RA+ cells. Study-level results: Limitation of the genetic and exposure-history diversity represented came from the few donors. Expectations were that clonotype sharing among donors would be affected by sequencing depth.

The TCR was taken from a man aged 18 to 35 in good health. Some clones in this sample may be carry-over from other donors' samples. Source material: naive CD8+ T cells from PBMCs. This chain connects TRBV6-5 to TRBJ2-1; the match to TRBD1 covers 7 bases. The CDR3 region is CASSYSGGYNEQFF. CDR3 bases: TGTGCCAGCAGTTATTCAGGGGGCTACAATGAGCAGTTCTTC.